Below are 32 T cell receptor beta chains sequenced from a single sample in a study of T-cell reconstitution after alpha-beta-depleted transplantation in children. TCRbeta library preparation incorporated unique molecular identifiers. Using its own MiXCR run on the PCR reads, TCRdb lists one record per CDR3 protein. In the table there are 440,000 or so distinct CDR3 sequences, 11% of which are singletons. The sample here was PBMCs from the stem cell graft donor, taken from the stem cell graft. These receptors originate from a human donor who donated a stem cell graft to a child with acute myeloid leukemia.

This clonotype was counted many times. This CDR3 reads CASSLSPAQNEKLFF. DNA of the CDR3: TGCGCCAGCAGCTTGTCTCCAGCTCAAAATGAAAAACTGTTTTTT. The chain links TRBV5-1 to TRBJ1-4; D is uncertain. Germline V gene data show CDR1 as SGHRS and CDR2 as YFSETQ. This CDR3 has 15 residues. Trimming left V 1 base short and J 5 bases short, with 12 bases between.

This clonotype was found a few times. The chain carries TRBV20-1 and TRBJ1-6; tentative D call: TRBD1 (5 bases). V gave up 3 bases and J gave up 7 bases, with 13 bases separating them. Germline values: CDR1 DFQATT, CDR2 SNEGSKA (reference sequence). CDR3 length: 14 residues. The CDR3 spells CSARARVGNSPLHF. The CDR3 nucleotides are TGCAGTGCTAGGGCCAGGGTGGGAAATTCACCCCTCCACTTT.

There are a few counts of this clonotype. The chain couples TRBV29-1 to TRBJ2-7; 7 nucleotides align to TRBD2. The CDR3 runs 16 residues. Germline assignment: CDR1 SQVTM and CDR2 ANQGSEA. Trimming removed 4 bases from V and 0 bases from J; junction bases left unmatched: 12. CDR3 sequence reads: CSVAGTFREVSYEQYF. CDR3 DNA: TGCAGCGTTGCCGGAACTTTTCGGGAGGTCTCCTACGAGCAGTACTTC.

The chain recombines TRBV20-1 with TRBJ1-5; D perhaps matches TRBD1 (5 bases). From germline, CDR1 is DFQATT and CDR2 SNEGSKA (reference sequence). This CDR3 contains 14 residues. The V gene lost 2 bases and the J gene lost 3 bases, with 11 bases spanning the gap. The CDR3 nucleotides read TGCAGTGCTAGAACAGGATCCCACAATCAGCCCCAGCATTTT. Its protein product is CSARTGSHNQPQHF.

The chain joins TRBV6-4 to TRBJ1-1; 7 bases map to TRBD1. Germline V lookup: CDR1 MRHNA, CDR2 SNTAGT. The ends lost 6 bases at V and 11 bases at J; junction bases unmatched: 18. The CDR3 sequence is 15 residues long. CDR3 amino acids: CASSRTGQAGDGAFF. The CDR3 DNA reads as TGTGCCAGCAGCCGAACCGGACAGGCCGGAGATGGGGCTTTCTTT.

This clonotype has at least ten counts. The rearrangement joins TRBV11-3 to TRBJ2-2, with TRBD1 matching over 7 bases. This CDR3 region has 15 residues. J was trimmed by 7 bases and V by 0 bases; bases with no gene match: 5. The germline V gene has CDR1 SGHNT and CDR2 YENEEA. The CDR3 nucleotides read TGTGCCAGCAGCTTAGAACAGGGGAGCGTCGGGGAGCTGTTTTTT. Protein: CASSLEQGSVGELFF.

This clonotype has just a few counts. The chain recombines TRBV29-1 with TRBJ2-5, with 9 bases identical to TRBD2. Germline loops: CDR1 SQVTM, CDR2 ANQGSEA. J was trimmed by 4 bases and V by 1 base; bases with no gene match: 7. This CDR3 comprises 15 residues. CDR3 region: CSVEGGGGARETQYF. The CDR3 DNA follows: TGCAGCGTTGAAGGTGGCGGGGGGGCGAGAGAGACCCAGTACTTC.

This rearrangement joins TRBV7-9 to TRBJ2-1, with 12 bases identical to TRBD2. From germline, CDR1 is SEHNR and CDR2 FQNEAQ (reference sequence). V trimming: 2 bases; J trimming: 5 bases; junction bases outside the gene matches: 1. This CDR3 spans 15 amino acids. The CDR3 DNA sequence: TGTGCCAGCAGCTTACTAGCGGGAGGGGACAATGAGCAGTTCTTC. Translation gives CASSLLAGGDNEQFF.

The chain links TRBV7-9 to TRBJ2-3; the D gene is possibly TRBD2 (7 bases). This CDR3 is built from 15 residues. CDR1 is SEHNR, CDR2 FQNEAQ, per germline (reference sequence). V was clipped by 5 bases and J by 3 bases, with 15 bases between them. The CDR3 DNA reads TGTGCCAGCAGCCCTAAGGGGGGGGAGACAGATACGCAGTATTTT. It translates to CASSPKGGETDTQYF.

The rearrangement uses TRBV5-1 and TRBJ2-5; TRBD2 aligns across 8 bases. This CDR3 has 15 amino acids. The germline gives CDR1 SGHRS, CDR2 YFSETQ. The V gene end was trimmed by 4 bases and the J gene end by 5 bases; junction bases not matched to a gene: 10. Written as DNA, the CDR3 is TGCGCCAGCAGCCCAGCGGGAGAGGGTCTGGAGACCCAGTACTTC. Amino acids: CASSPAGEGLETQYF.

The table lists this clonotype with a few counts. The CDR3 region is CASSFVLRETQYF. CDR3 bases: TGTGCCAGCAGTTTTGTGTTGAGGGAGACCCAGTACTTC. The J gene is TRBJ2-5, the V gene TRBV12-3 or TRBV12-4; D gene uncertain. V gave up 3 bases and J gave up 5 bases, with 10 bases separating them. The CDR3 length is 13 residues.

The chain joins TRBV5-1 to TRBJ2-7; the D call may be TRBD1 or TRBD2 (6 bases each). Trimming left V 1 base short and J 5 bases short, with 13 bases between. There are 14 residues in the CDR3. Germline values: CDR1 SGHRS, CDR2 YFSETQ. The CDR3 DNA reads TGCGCCAGCAGCTTGTTCCCGGGGGCGGACGAGCAGTACGTC. Its translation: CASSLFPGADEQYV.

The chain recombines TRBV12-2 with TRBJ2-1; TRBD1, as called in the table, went unchecked against the DNA. TRBV12-2 is described as a pseudogene. This CDR3 contains 16 residues. The CDR3 here is CASRSYGTPFITVEFF. The CDR3 DNA is TGTGCAAGTCGCTCCTACGGGACCCCGTTTATAACGGTCGAGTTCTTC.

This sequence joins TRBV7-2 and TRBJ2-2; D gene unclear. The CDR3 consists of 14 residues. The ends were cut back, 1 base at V and 6 bases at J, with 9 bases in the middle. CDR1 is SGHTA and CDR2 is FQGNSA in the germline V gene. CDR3 sequence reads: CASSLGRWSGELFF. CDR3 in DNA: TGTGCCAGCAGCTTAGGAAGGTGGTCCGGGGAGCTGTTTTTT.

This sequence joins TRBV5-1 and TRBJ2-7; 8 bases fit TRBD1. CDR1 is SGHRS, CDR2 YFSETQ, per germline. The V segment lost 3 bases and the J segment 0 bases; nucleotides outside the gene matches: 5. CDR3 length: 15 residues. The CDR3 nucleotides read TGCGCCAGCAGCTCATGGACAGGGAGCTCCTACGAGCAGTACTTC. Translated, it gives CASSSWTGSSYEQYF.

This clonotype was seen only a few times. The rearrangement uses TRBV5-1 and TRBJ2-7; D not certain. The CDR3 contains 14 residues. Trimming pared 4 bases from V and 0 bases from J, leaving 11 bases between. The germline gives CDR1 SGHRS, CDR2 YFSETQ. The CDR3: CASSPEIASYEQYV. The CDR3 DNA reads as TGCGCCAGCAGCCCGGAGATTGCCTCCTACGAGCAGTACGTC.

J is TRBJ1-6 and V is TRBV5-1, with D tentatively TRBD1 (5 bases). The ends were cut back, 3 bases at V and 5 bases at J, with 9 bases in the middle. Germline loops: CDR1 SGHRS, CDR2 YFSETQ. This CDR3 is 14 amino acids long. The chain's CDR3 is CASSWGTDNSPLHF. CDR3 in DNA: TGCGCCAGCAGCTGGGGGACGGATAATTCACCCCTCCACTTT.

V and J are TRBV29-1 and TRBJ1-1; 9 bases line up with TRBD1. There are 14 residues in the CDR3. CDR1 is SQVTM and CDR2 is ANQGSEA in the germline V gene. The junction had 13 bases not matched to a gene; V was cut back by 7 bases and J by 7 bases. CDR3 in amino acids: CSGKTGTGRYEAFF. The CDR3 DNA reads TGCAGCGGGAAAACCGGGACAGGGCGATATGAAGCTTTCTTT.

With regard to this clonotype: As the CDR3 is not closed by the conserved phenylalanine or tryptophan, this likely results from a read error. The J gene is TRBJ2-5, the V gene TRBV4-2, with a tentative D call TRBD1 (6 bases). Germline assignment: CDR1 LGHNA and CDR2 YNFKEQ. V shed 2 bases and J shed 2 bases, with 12 bases lying between them. The CDR3 has 15 amino acids. CDR3 sequence reads: CASSQRQVGQETQYY. CDR3 sequence (DNA): TGTGCCAGCAGCCAACGACAGGTCGGGCAAGAGACCCAGTACTAC.

This clonotype appeared once. The chain links TRBV5-3 to TRBJ2-7, with D perhaps given as TRBD1 or TRBD2 (6 bases each). TRBV5-3 is labeled an ORF, and its function is uncertain. The length of the CDR3 is 11 residues. V lost 5 bases, J lost 5 bases, and 8 bases lay in between. In nucleotides, the CDR3 is TGTGCCAGAAGGGGGGGCCACGAGCAGTACGTC. It encodes CARRGGHEQYV.

The chain recombines TRBV5-5 with TRBJ2-3; 11 bases align to TRBD1. This CDR3 has 15 residues. Looked up from germline, CDR1 is SGHKS and CDR2 is YYEKEE (reference sequence). The V and J ends lost 4 bases and 11 bases, in that order; junction bases with no gene match: 12. CDR3 bases: TGTGCCAGCAGCCTAGGGACAGGGGGGACTATCAGGCAGTATTTT. Translating gives CASSLGTGGTIRQYF.

The chain has TRBV6-2 or TRBV6-3 and TRBJ2-7, with 7 bases matching TRBD1. The CDR3 contains 14 residues. V dropped 2 bases and J dropped 2; count of bases not matched to a gene: 3. Looked up from germline, CDR1 is MNHEY and CDR2 is SVGEGT. The DNA of the CDR3 is TGTGCCAGCAGTTACAGGGACAGACCCTACGAGCAGTACTTC. Amino acids: CASSYRDRPYEQYF.

A few counts support this clonotype. The rearrangement uses TRBV7-2 and TRBJ2-7; TRBD2 agrees at 9 bases. Losses at the gene ends were 4 bases for V and 3 bases for J; bases not matched to a gene: 7. Germline values: CDR1 SGHTA, CDR2 FQGNSA. This CDR3 has 15 amino acids. Here the CDR3 DNA reads TGTGCCAGCAGCTGGCTAGCGGGAAATCTCTACGAGCAGTACTTC. Protein product: CASSWLAGNLYEQYF.

In this sample, this clonotype turned up many times. This chain links TRBV24-1 with TRBJ2-5, with a tentative D call TRBD2 (5 bases). This CDR3 contains 15 residues. Germline V gives CDR1 KGHDR, CDR2 SFDVKD. With 3 bases removed from V and 1 base from J, the gap between germline ends came to 11 bases. The CDR3 DNA sequence: TGTGCCACCAGTGATCCGACCGAGGGCCAAGAGACCCAGTACTTC. It codes for CATSDPTEGQETQYF.

This clonotype was found a few times. The rearrangement uses TRBV6-1 and TRBJ2-5; 7 bases are shared with TRBD2. The germline gives CDR1 MNHNS, CDR2 SASEGT. The length of the CDR3 is 14 residues. J gave up 4 bases and V 7 bases, and 9 bases lay outside the gene matches. The CDR3 nucleotides read TGTGCCAGCAATAACCAGCCGGGGGGAGAGACCCAGTACTTC. It is translated as CASNNQPGGETQYF.

This clonotype came up many times. The chain couples TRBV5-1 to TRBJ1-1, with D possibly matching TRBD1 (6 bases). Deletions cut 1 base from V and 4 bases from J, with 14 bases between. Germline assignment: CDR1 SGHRS and CDR2 YFSETQ. This CDR3 has 15 amino acids. Here the CDR3 reads CASSLMGEQGTEAFF. The CDR3 DNA reads as TGCGCCAGCAGCTTGATGGGGGAACAGGGCACTGAAGCTTTCTTT.

In its sample, this clonotype was seen a few times. At one end, the junction sequence differs from germline, possibly due to a read error. This chain links TRBV7-7 with TRBJ2-3; D not resolved. Germline CDR1 SSHAT, CDR2 FNYEAQ (reference sequence). The CDR3 has 13 amino acids. CDR3: CASSYGPTDTQYF. Here the CDR3 DNA reads TGTGCTAGCAGTTACGGCCCCACAGATACGCAGTATTTT.

J is TRBJ2-7 and V is TRBV6-1, with 7 nucleotides matching TRBD1. This CDR3 spans 14 amino acids. Trimming removed 5 bases from V and 5 bases from J; junction bases left unmatched: 9. CDR1 and CDR2 (germline): MNHNS, SASEGT. The CDR3 nucleotides read TGTGCCAGCAGTCGAGAGGGACAGTTCAACGAGCAGTACGTC. Its protein is CASSREGQFNEQYV.

In its sample, this clonotype is medium-sized. J is TRBJ2-2 and V is TRBV7-2; D is unresolved. The germline V and J ends were trimmed by 2 bases and 6 bases, with 7 bases remaining between them. This CDR3 comprises 13 residues. Germline V lookup: CDR1 SGHTA, CDR2 FQGNSA. The CDR3 bases are TGTGCCAGCAGCTTATACAGCGCCGGGGAGCTGTTTTTT. It yields the protein CASSLYSAGELFF.

This clonotype was detected ten times or more. This chain joins TRBV5-1 and TRBJ2-7; D possibly uses TRBD1 or TRBD2 (6 bases each). Germline CDR1 is SGHRS and CDR2 is YFSETQ. V lost 0 bases and J lost 6, with 19 bases in between. The CDR3 consists of 16 residues. The CDR3 nucleotides read TGCGCCAGCAGCTTGGGCGGCGGGACATCAGCTAGCGAGCAGTACTTC. It specifies CASSLGGGTSASEQYF.

In the case of this clonotype: At one end the junction does not follow the germline gene, possibly because of a read error. The chain has TRBV7-2 and TRBJ2-7, with D unresolved. Germline V lookup: CDR1 SGHTA, CDR2 FQGNSA. The CDR3 spans 14 residues. The DNA for the CDR3 is TGTGCCAGCAGCTTAGACTTGCCCTCCCACGAGCAGTACTTC. Residues: CASSLDLPSHEQYF.

This clonotype was observed a few times. The V call is TRBV10-3, the J call TRBJ2-5; no clear D. Germline loops: CDR1 ENHRY, CDR2 SYGVKD. V was trimmed by 8 bases and J by 2 bases, leaving 9 bases between them. This CDR3 is built from 12 residues. DNA of the CDR3: TGTGCCATCTCGGCCGGACAAGAGACCCAGTACTTC. Protein sequence: CAISAGQETQYF.